This passage covers 17 T cell receptor beta chains from one sample sequenced in a study of blood T cell repertoires in COVID-19. The method was immunoSEQ multiplex PCR; TCRdb's version includes in-frame clones alone and lacks a portion of them. The sample has roughly 38,000 clones; 86% are singletons. Sequenced material: peripheral blood. Receptor source: a middle-aged man in a cohort sampled during active COVID-19.

This sequence joins TRBV3-1 (or the pseudogene TRBV3-2) and TRBJ2-3; TRBD2 agrees at 14 bases. The germline gives CDR1 LGHDT, CDR2 YNNKEL (reference sequence). V was clipped by 5 bases and J by 7 bases; unmatched bases: 5. The CDR3 has 15 residues. CDR3 sequence: CASSETSGGANTQYF. The CDR3 nucleotides are TGTGCCAGCAGCGAGACTAGCGGGGGGGCTAATACGCAGTATTTT.

The chain uses TRBV18 and TRBJ2-7, with 12 bases lining up with TRBD2. The junction had 2 bases not matched to a gene; V was cut back by 3 bases and J by 2 bases. Germline loops: CDR1 KGHSH, CDR2 LQKENI. The CDR3 runs to 15 residues. CDR3 sequence (DNA): TGTGCCAGCTCACCGACTAGCGGGAGTCCCTACGAGCAGTACGTC. The encoded protein is CASSPTSGSPYEQYV.

The chain couples TRBV3-1 (or the pseudogene TRBV3-2) to TRBJ1-5; tentative D call: TRBD1 (5 bases). The CDR3 contains 11 residues. Trimming left V 7 bases short and J 5 bases short, with 6 bases between. Germline lookup yields CDR1 LGHDT and CDR2 YNNKEL (reference sequence). CDR3 nucleotide sequence: TGTGCCAGCAAAGGGGATCAGCCCCAGCATTTT. Amino acids: CASKGDQPQHF.

The chain carries TRBV19 and TRBJ1-5, with D possibly being TRBD1 (6 bases). Germline lookup yields CDR1 LNHDA and CDR2 SQIVND (reference sequence). V gave up 7 bases and J gave up 4 bases, with 8 bases separating them. The CDR3 is 12 amino acids. The CDR3: CASKQGNQPQHF. The CDR3 DNA reads TGTGCCAGTAAACAGGGAAATCAGCCCCAGCATTTT.

This chain connects TRBV4-1 to TRBJ1-1; TRBD1 might be the D (6 bases). Germline CDR1 is MGHRA and CDR2 is YSYEKL. Between the trimmed V and J ends, which lost 0 bases and 0 bases, there was a span of 14 bases. The CDR3 has 17 residues. CDR3 sequence: CASSQDKAGAVNTEAFF. CDR3 nucleotides: TGCGCCAGCAGCCAAGACAAGGCAGGGGCGGTGAACACTGAAGCTTTCTTT.

This clone was counted a single time. The chain recombines TRBV11-1 with TRBJ1-1; 7 positions match TRBD1. Germline V gene lookup returns CDR1 SGHAT and CDR2 FQDESV (reference sequence). V gave up 6 bases and J gave up 4 bases; unmatched junction bases: 14. This CDR3 region has 16 residues. CDR3 loop: CASRPGGEQGVTEAFF. Here the CDR3 DNA reads TGTGCCAGCAGACCAGGAGGGGAGCAGGGGGTCACTGAAGCTTTCTTT.

The DNA for the CDR3 is TGTGCCAGCAGATCGGGGGAGACCCAGTACTTC. This gives the protein CASRSGETQYF. This chain links TRBV11-1 with TRBJ2-5; tentatively, D is TRBD2 (5 bases). Trimming shortened V by 6 bases and J by 5 bases, and 7 bases separated the two germline ends. Germline lookup yields CDR1 SGHAT and CDR2 FQDESV (reference sequence). This CDR3 contains 11 residues.

The chain joins TRBV9 to TRBJ2-5, with 8 bases fitting TRBD2. Per germline, CDR1 SGDLS and CDR2 YYNGEE. After removal of 2 bases from V and 2 bases from J, the junction contained 11 bases not matched to a gene. The CDR3 totals 17 residues. This CDR3 reads CASSVTGGGSGQETQYF. CDR3 DNA sequence: TGTGCCAGCAGCGTGACAGGCGGGGGGAGTGGTCAAGAGACCCAGTACTTC. The full variable domain, in which reference TRBV9 and TRBJ2-5 provide the parts outside the CDR3, is DSGVTQTPKHLITATGQRVTLRCSPRSGDLSVYWYQQSLDQGLQFLIQYYNGEERAKGNILERFSAQQFPDLHSELNLSSLELGDSALYFCASSVTGGGSGQETQYFGPGTRLLVL.

The chain uses TRBV19 and TRBJ2-5, with 7 positions matching TRBD1. The CDR3 runs to 14 residues. Germline V gene sequence: CDR1 LNHDA, CDR2 SQIVND (reference sequence). Losses at the gene ends were 2 bases for V and 4 bases for J; bases not matched to a gene: 4. CDR3 region: CASSIRGGRETQYF. The CDR3 coding sequence is TGTGCCAGTAGTATAAGAGGGGGCAGAGAGACCCAGTACTTC.

V gene TRBV6-5 combines with J gene TRBJ2-3; D is possibly TRBD1 or TRBD2 (5 bases each). The germline V gene has CDR1 MNHEY and CDR2 SVGAGI. This CDR3 is 16 amino acids long. Trimming shortened V by 4 bases and J by 0 bases, and 14 bases separated the two germline ends. DNA for the CDR3: TGTGCCAGCAGTTCCTCGGGGAAGGGGAGCACAGATACGCAGTATTTT. This codes for CASSSSGKGSTDTQYF.

This sequence joins TRBV6-2 or TRBV6-3 and TRBJ2-7; weak D call: TRBD1 (6 bases). The CDR3 is made up of 15 amino acids. Trimming shortened V by 0 bases and J by 1 base, and 10 bases separated the two germline ends. Germline V CDR1 and CDR2: MNHEY, SVGEGT. DNA of the CDR3: TGTGCCAGCAGTTACTCGAGGGACACATCCTACGAGCAGTACTTC. Its protein is CASSYSRDTSYEQYF.

The V and J genes are TRBV6-6 and TRBJ2-5; D is unclear. Looked up from germline, CDR1 is MNHNY and CDR2 is SVGAGI (reference sequence). V dropped 4 bases and J dropped 7 bases, with 13 bases sitting between them. The CDR3 loop spans 13 amino acids. This CDR3 reads CASSFDTIGTQYF. CDR3 coding DNA: TGTGCCAGCAGTTTCGACACCATTGGGACCCAGTACTTC.

The chain has TRBV6-5 and TRBJ1-1; D ambiguous. The CDR3 consists of 14 residues. CDR1 is MNHEY and CDR2 is SVGAGI in the germline V gene. V dropped 4 bases and J dropped 4 bases, with 13 bases sitting between them. The chain's CDR3 is CASSSRPIATEAFF. DNA for the CDR3: TGTGCCAGCAGTTCCCGACCGATAGCCACTGAAGCTTTCTTT.

The chain combines TRBV19 with TRBJ2-1; 8 positions agree with TRBD1. Trimming removed 7 bases from V and 4 bases from J; junction bases left unmatched: 3. This CDR3 has 13 amino acids. Germline CDR1 reads LNHDA; CDR2 reads SQIVND (reference sequence). In nucleotides, the CDR3 is TGTGCCAGTACTCGACAGGGGTACAATGAGCAGTTCTTC. Its protein product is CASTRQGYNEQFF.

V gene TRBV24-1 combines with J gene TRBJ2-3; TRBD2 might be the D (6 bases). The CDR3 contains 15 residues. The germline CDR1 and CDR2 sequences are KGHDR and SFDVKD. Trimming took off 1 base at V and 11 bases at J, with 18 bases between the two ends. CDR3 protein: CATSDLMTSDGKQYF. DNA of the CDR3: TGTGCCACCAGTGATTTAATGACTAGTGATGGGAAGCAGTATTTT.

V and J are TRBV7-3 and TRBJ2-3; perhaps TRBD2 as D (5 bases). V lost 8 bases to trimming and J lost 5 bases, with 14 bases between them. Per germline, CDR1 SGHTA and CDR2 FQGTGA. The CDR3 has 13 residues. DNA for the CDR3: TGTGCCAGCCGGGCCGGCGCGGGAGATACGCAGTATTTT. Its translation is CASRAGAGDTQYF.

The J gene is TRBJ1-5, the V gene TRBV11-2; D is unresolved. CDR1 is SGHAT and CDR2 is FQNNGV in the germline V gene. Trimming stripped 0 bases from V and 0 bases from J, with 9 bases between. The CDR3 has 16 amino acids. The CDR3 coding sequence is TGTGCCAGCAGCTTAGATTGGGGAGATAGCAATCAGCCCCAGCATTTT. Its translation is CASSLDWGDSNQPQHF.